Included here is one TCR beta chain sequence, with context. Study processing details: Amplifying reference gene primers gave estimates of nucleated cell counts. Here immunoSEQ multiplex PCR was the method, and the copy in TCRdb shows in-frame clones only, minus some. V, J and clone size are those of that table, while D and trimming were read from the DNA. The data contain some 250,000 clones, around 90% of them singletons. The source of the sample is a study of blood T cell repertoires in COVID-19. Turning to the study itself: Acute-phase and convalescent COVID-19 samples originated in the United States, Italy and Spain. The cDNA or gDNA used as material had been derived from T cells, B-cell-depleted T cells, or PBMCs.

The CDR3 contains 16 residues. Trimming cost V 1 base and J 1 base; bases outside gene matches: 6. Germline V gives CDR1 LGHDT, CDR2 YNNKEL (reference sequence). The source of this sequence is a man aged 55 to 70 who had recovered from COVID-19. This chain connects TRBV3-1 (or the pseudogene TRBV3-2) to TRBJ2-5; TRBD2 matches at 7 bases. Sequenced input: peripheral blood. The DNA for the CDR3 is TGTGCCAGCAGCCAAGCCGGGACTACCATCCAAGAGACCCAGTACTTC. As protein: CASSQAGTTIQETQYF.